The clone carrying this T cell receptor (beta chain) was counted between two and nine times. Antigen: not known. V dropped 4 bases and J dropped 0 bases, with 16 bases sitting between them. Germline V gene sequence: CDR1 SEHNR, CDR2 FQNEAQ (reference sequence). CDR3 length: 17 amino acids. The data were obtained in a study of CD8+ T cells in alopecia areata. Findings and limits, study-wide: Researchers report lesional scalp, most notably alopecia totalis/universalis, outstripped normal scalp in clonality.

Treatment reported: oral pan-JAK inhibitor, 5-10 mg twice daily. Researchers gathered lesional scalp punch biopsies and peripheral blood from patients with alopecia areata. RNA was extracted and reverse transcribed into cDNA as the sequencing template. Some clones are missing from TCRdb's copy, which holds only in-frame ones; the method was immunoSEQ multiplex PCR. This table has more than 90,000 clones, 50% to 60% appearing once. This clonotype originated in a human donor with alopecia areata. The sequences come from CD8+ T cells sorted from blood, collected at approximately week 56, from a patient treated with tofacitinib. The rearrangement joins TRBV7-9 to TRBJ1-3; D may be TRBD1 (5 bases). In DNA, the CDR3 is TGTGCCAGCAGCTCCGCGCCCCAGGGTCGCTCTGGAAACACCATATATTTT. Protein: CASSSAPQGRSGNTIYF.